The 17 T cell receptor beta chains listed next were all sequenced from one sample in a study of Graves' ophthalmopathy and Graves' hyperthyroidism. Amplified material comprised TCR beta CDR3 regions derived from RNA transcripts. In the first round, RT-PCR was carried out with HTBI primers, and a multiplex PCR formed the second round. Each CDR3 protein gets one entry after TCRdb re-called the multiplex PCR reads with MiXCR. Seen here are approximately 1.2 million distinct CDR3 sequences, about two fifths observed once, and the top ten hold 8.5% to 14%. Sequences were obtained from peripheral blood or thyroid tissue (not recorded which). These TCRs come from an adult man with Graves' hyperthyroidism.

This clonotype showed up just a few times. The J gene is TRBJ2-5, the V gene TRBV6-6, with 7 nucleotides matching TRBD1. V trimming: 2 bases; J trimming: 3 bases; junction bases outside the gene matches: 6. Germline-derived CDR1 and CDR2 are MNHNY and SVGAGI (reference sequence). The CDR3 is 15 residues long. The CDR3 sequence is CASSYDIDREETQYF. CDR3 sequence (DNA): TGTGCCAGCAGTTACGACATTGACAGGGAAGAGACCCAGTACTTC.

This clonotype was seen only a few times. The V gene is TRBV19, the J gene TRBJ1-1; 9 bases match TRBD1. Germline CDR1 and CDR2: LNHDA and SQIVND (reference sequence). The trim removed 5 bases at V and 4 bases at J, leaving 8 bases unmatched. There are 15 residues in the CDR3. The CDR3 protein is CASSPTGTGITEAFF. CDR3 bases: TGTGCCAGTAGTCCCACCGGGACAGGGATCACTGAAGCTTTCTTT. Based on the CDR3 plus reference TRBV19 and TRBJ1-1, the full variable domain is DGGITQSPKYLFRKEGQNVTLSCEQNLNHDAMYWYRQDPGQGLRLIYYSQIVNDFQKGDIAEGYSVSREKKESFPLTVTSAQKNPTAFYLCASSPTGTGITEAFFGQGTRLTVV.

This clonotype was recorded many times. The DNA for the CDR3 is TGCAGCGTTGCCCCTAACAGGGGGCGCGGGGGCAACACTGAAGCTTTCTTT. Translated: CSVAPNRGRGGNTEAFF. The genes are TRBV29-1 and TRBJ1-1; 9 bases align to TRBD1. The V and J ends lost 4 bases and 2 bases, in that order; junction bases with no gene match: 14. The CDR3 contains 17 residues. Germline V gene lookup returns CDR1 SQVTM and CDR2 ANQGSEA.

This clonotype was seen once. This sequence may be a read error, since a much larger clone differs from it by one base. The chain couples TRBV7-2 to TRBJ2-6; a possible D gene is TRBD1 (6 bases). Trimming took off 1 base at V and 0 bases at J, with 10 bases between the two ends. CDR3 length equals 17 residues. The germline CDR1 and CDR2 sequences are SGHTA and FQGNSA. CDR3 residues: CASSLVGAHSGANVLTF. The CDR3 nucleotides read TGTGCCAGCAGCTTAGTGGGGGCCCACTCTGGGGCCAACGTCCTGACTTTC.

At least ten counts were recorded for this clonotype. The chain is built from TRBV4-1 and TRBJ1-2, with TRBD1 as a possible D gene (5 bases). The V end lost 3 bases, the J end lost 2 bases, and 16 bases lay between the germline ends. The CDR3 spans 16 residues. Germline V lookup: CDR1 MGHRA, CDR2 YSYEKL. This chain's CDR3 is CASSHPEEGRNYGYTF. The CDR3 DNA follows: TGCGCCAGCAGCCACCCTGAGGAGGGGCGGAACTATGGCTACACCTTC.

The table lists this clonotype with a few counts. This rearrangement joins TRBV7-2 to TRBJ2-7; D may be TRBD1 or TRBD2 (6 bases each). Germline CDR1 reads SGHTA; CDR2 reads FQGNSA. CDR3 length equals 16 residues. V lost 5 bases and J lost 2, with 19 bases in between. DNA for the CDR3: TGTGCCAGCAGCACAAGAGCCCGGGGGCTAACCTACGAGCAGTACTTC. Protein product: CASSTRARGLTYEQYF.

In its sample, this clonotype was seen many times. V is TRBV7-9 and J is TRBJ2-7, with 10 bases matching TRBD2. CDR1 is SEHNR, CDR2 FQNEAQ, per germline (reference sequence). The CDR3 is 15 amino acids. The junction had 7 bases not matched to a gene; V was cut back by 3 bases and J by 5 bases. The CDR3 bases are TGTGCCAGCAGCTTGGTCACTAGCGGGAACAACGAGCAGTACTTC. Its translation: CASSLVTSGNNEQYF.

In its sample, this clonotype was seen once. The rearrangement joins TRBV18 to TRBJ1-4; no clear D gene. This CDR3 has 15 amino acids. With 3 bases removed from V and 7 bases from J, the gap between germline ends came to 15 bases. CDR1 KGHSH and CDR2 LQKENI come from the germline V gene. CDR3 in DNA: TGTGCCAGCTCACCGGATGCGACCGGAGTTGAAAAACTGTTTTTT. Protein product: CASSPDATGVEKLFF.

This clonotype was counted between two and nine times. V gene TRBV5-5 combines with J gene TRBJ2-2, with a weak D call TRBD2 (5 bases). The V end lost 0 bases, the J end lost 1 base, and 10 bases lay between the germline ends. CDR3 size: 16 residues. Germline V gene lookup returns CDR1 SGHKS and CDR2 YYEKEE (reference sequence). The CDR3 loop reads CASSLGAAQNTGELFF. CDR3 DNA: TGTGCCAGCAGCTTGGGAGCGGCGCAGAACACCGGGGAGCTGTTTTTT.

This clonotype was counted ten times or more. V usage is TRBV7-8 and J usage is TRBJ2-7; 9 bases map to TRBD1. CDR1 is SGHVS and CDR2 is FQNEAQ in the germline V gene. The trim removed 5 bases at V and 5 bases at J, leaving 4 bases unmatched. The CDR3 is 13 amino acids. In DNA form, the CDR3 reads TGTGCCAGCAGCGCAGGACAGGGGAACGAGCAGTACTTC. As protein: CASSAGQGNEQYF.

This clonotype was counted once. The chain joins TRBV9 to TRBJ1-5; D remains unclear. The length of the CDR3 is 12 residues. V was cut by 4 bases and J by 14 bases, with 16 bases left in between. The germline V gene has CDR1 SGDLS and CDR2 YYNGEE. The CDR3 nucleotides are TGTGCCAGCAGCATCCGGTCAGGTTACGAGCATTTT. Amino acids: CASSIRSGYEHF.

As concerns this clonotype: A read error may be the cause here, since a much bigger clone is one base away. The chain has TRBV11-2 and TRBJ1-1; D is perhaps TRBD1 (5 bases). The germline CDR1 and CDR2 sequences are SGHAT and FQNNGV. The CDR3 consists of 17 residues. The CDR3 loop is CASSLASRGQMATGAFF. CDR3 DNA: TGTGCCAGCAGCTTAGCCAGCCGGGGCCAAATGGCCACTGGAGCTTTCTTT.

A word on this clonotype: The junction and the germline gene differ at one end; a read error may be behind it. CDR3 in amino acids: CATAPGYSNKPQHF. CDR3 coding DNA: TGTGCCACGGCGCCAGGCTATAGCAATAAGCCCCAGCATTTT. The chain has TRBV10-3 and TRBJ1-5; D gene unclear. Per germline, CDR1 ENHRY and CDR2 SYGVKD. The CDR3 loop spans 14 amino acids.

This clonotype was picked up a small number of times. This chain uses TRBV28 with TRBJ2-5; TRBD1 matches at 7 bases. The CDR3 has 13 residues. V gave up 5 bases and J gave up 6 bases; unmatched junction bases: 6. From germline, CDR1 is MDHEN and CDR2 SYDVKM. In nucleotides, the CDR3 is TGTGCCAGCAGTATCCGGGACAGCAAGACCCAGTACTTC. It encodes CASSIRDSKTQYF.

Only a few counts were recorded for this clonotype. The chain combines TRBV19 with TRBJ1-1; the match to TRBD1 covers 10 bases. Germline V gives CDR1 LNHDA, CDR2 SQIVND (reference sequence). The CDR3 sequence is 17 residues long. The trim removed 6 bases at V and 4 bases at J, leaving 14 bases unmatched. The chain's CDR3 is CASRRGGRTGGSTEAFF. The CDR3 coding sequence is TGTGCCAGTAGAAGAGGGGGTCGGACAGGGGGGTCCACTGAAGCTTTCTTT.

This clonotype showed up just a few times. This chain uses TRBV3-1 with TRBJ2-7; TRBD2 aligns across 8 bases. The junction had 9 bases not matched to a gene; V was cut back by 4 bases and J by 4 bases. Germline values: CDR1 LGHDT, CDR2 YNNKEL (reference sequence). The CDR3 loop spans 15 amino acids. CDR3 sequence: CASSPTSGPHYEQYF. The CDR3 DNA sequence: TGTGCCAGCAGCCCAACTAGCGGACCCCATTACGAGCAGTACTTC.

The J gene is TRBJ2-5, the V gene TRBV29-1; TRBD2 agrees at 9 bases. The ends lost 4 bases at V and 3 bases at J; junction bases unmatched: 3. The CDR3 extends over 13 amino acids. Germline V lookup: CDR1 SQVTM, CDR2 ANQGSEA. The CDR3: CSVVLAGKETQYF. The CDR3 nucleotides read TGCAGCGTTGTACTAGCGGGTAAAGAGACCCAGTACTTC.